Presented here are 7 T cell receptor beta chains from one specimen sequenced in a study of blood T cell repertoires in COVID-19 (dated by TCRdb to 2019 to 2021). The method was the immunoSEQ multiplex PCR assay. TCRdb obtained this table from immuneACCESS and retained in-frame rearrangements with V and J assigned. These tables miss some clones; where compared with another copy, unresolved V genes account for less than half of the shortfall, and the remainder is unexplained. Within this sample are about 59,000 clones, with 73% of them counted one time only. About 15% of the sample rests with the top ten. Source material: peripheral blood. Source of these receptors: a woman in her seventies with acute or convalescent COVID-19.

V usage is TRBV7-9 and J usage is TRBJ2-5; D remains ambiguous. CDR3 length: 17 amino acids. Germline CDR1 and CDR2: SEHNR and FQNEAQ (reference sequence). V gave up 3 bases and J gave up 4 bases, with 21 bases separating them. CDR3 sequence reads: CASSLGWSVGLLETQYF. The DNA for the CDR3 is TGTGCCAGCAGCTTGGGCTGGTCCGTTGGGTTGTTAGAGACCCAGTACTTC.

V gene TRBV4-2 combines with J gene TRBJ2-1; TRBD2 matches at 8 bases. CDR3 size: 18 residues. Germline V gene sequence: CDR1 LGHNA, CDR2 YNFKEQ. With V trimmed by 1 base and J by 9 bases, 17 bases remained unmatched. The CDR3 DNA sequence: TGTGCCAGCAGCCAAGCTCTGTCGCGGGGGGCGCCCGTGGGTGAGCAGTTCTTC. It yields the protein CASSQALSRGAPVGEQFF.

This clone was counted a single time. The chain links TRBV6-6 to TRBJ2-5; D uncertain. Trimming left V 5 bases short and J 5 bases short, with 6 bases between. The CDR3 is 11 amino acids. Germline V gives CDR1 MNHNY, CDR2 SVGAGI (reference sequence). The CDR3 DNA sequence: TGTGCCAGCAGTCCCTCGGAGACCCAGTACTTC. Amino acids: CASSPSETQYF.

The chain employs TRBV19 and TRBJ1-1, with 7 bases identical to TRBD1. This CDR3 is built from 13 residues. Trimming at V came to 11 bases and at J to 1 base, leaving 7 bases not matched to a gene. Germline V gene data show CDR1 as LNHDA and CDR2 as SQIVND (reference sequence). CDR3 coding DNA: TGTGCCTTAAAGGACAGGTGGAACACTGAAGCTTTCTTT. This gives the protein CALKDRWNTEAFF.

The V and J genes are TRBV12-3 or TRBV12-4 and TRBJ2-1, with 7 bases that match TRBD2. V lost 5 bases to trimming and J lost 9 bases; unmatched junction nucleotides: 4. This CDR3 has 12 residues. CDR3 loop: CASSQSGAEQFF. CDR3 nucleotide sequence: TGTGCCAGCAGTCAAAGCGGGGCTGAGCAGTTCTTC.

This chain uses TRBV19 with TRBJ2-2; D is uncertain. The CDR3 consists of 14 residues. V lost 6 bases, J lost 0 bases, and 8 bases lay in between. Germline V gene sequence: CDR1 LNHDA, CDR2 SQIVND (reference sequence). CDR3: CASRKNSNTGELFF. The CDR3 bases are TGTGCCAGTAGGAAAAACTCGAACACCGGGGAGCTGTTTTTT.

This CDR3 is CATSGARGQGNEKLFF. CDR3 coding DNA: TGTGCCACCAGCGGGGCTAGGGGACAGGGCAATGAAAAACTGTTTTTT. V and J are TRBV15 and TRBJ1-4; 9 bases align to TRBD1. The V segment lost 5 bases and the J segment 5 bases; nucleotides outside the gene matches: 9. This CDR3 region has 16 residues. CDR1 is LNHNV, CDR2 YYDKDF, per germline (reference sequence).